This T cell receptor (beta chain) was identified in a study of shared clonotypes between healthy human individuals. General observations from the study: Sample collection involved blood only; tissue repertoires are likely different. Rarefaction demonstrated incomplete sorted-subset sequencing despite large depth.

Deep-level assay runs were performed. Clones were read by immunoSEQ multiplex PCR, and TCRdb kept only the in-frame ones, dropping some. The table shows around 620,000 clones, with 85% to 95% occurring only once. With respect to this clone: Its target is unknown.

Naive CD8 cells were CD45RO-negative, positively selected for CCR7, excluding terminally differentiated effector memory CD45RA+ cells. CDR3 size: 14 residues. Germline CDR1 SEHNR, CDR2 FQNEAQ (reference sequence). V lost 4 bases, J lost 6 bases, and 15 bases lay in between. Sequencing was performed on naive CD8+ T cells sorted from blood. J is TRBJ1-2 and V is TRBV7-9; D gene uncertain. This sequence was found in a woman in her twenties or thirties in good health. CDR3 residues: CASSSSLGGDGYTF. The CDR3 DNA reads TGTGCCAGCAGCTCCTCTCTAGGCGGGGATGGCTACACCTTC.